This TCR beta chain originates from a study of metastatic and nonmetastatic thyroid tumors. Across the whole study: Samples came from malignant and benign thyroid patients, and repertoires were compared across blood and tumor or nodule tissue.

The entire patient cohort was treatment-naive prior to thyroid surgery. Trimming cost V 0 bases and J 3 bases, with 15 bases left between them. CDR1 is GTSNPN and CDR2 is SVGIG in the germline V gene (reference sequence). The CDR3 loop spans 15 amino acids. From the PCR reads, TCRdb re-called clones with MiXCR. The sample lists around 28,000 clones; more than 25% were seen once. The sequence derives from a female donor with papillary thyroid cancer or a benign thyroid nodule (not recorded which). Some clones in this sample may be carry-over from other donors' samples. Sequenced sample: blood. The chain carries TRBV30 and TRBJ2-7, with no clear D. CDR3 DNA sequence: TGTGCCTGGAGTGTCGGCTACCTGGTTGACTACGAGCAGTACTTC. Encoded protein: CAWSVGYLVDYEQYF.